A single sample gave rise to the 10 T cell receptor beta chains below, sequenced in a study of post-analysis software for immune sequencing data. Overall study results and limits: Five or six TRBV segments, TRBV5-6, TRBV5-1 and TRBV20-1 among them, were found more frequent in patients than controls.

Which antigens these TCRs recognize remains unknown. The TCR beta cDNA libraries carried unique molecular identifiers. TCRdb recomputed calls from the PCR reads with MiXCR, one row per CDR3 protein. The table records about 430,000 distinct CDR3 sequences, roughly 40% of them present only once. The sequencing input was blood. The receptor source for this set is a girl aged 2-10 years with multiple sclerosis.

This chain joins TRBV29-1 and TRBJ2-1; 9 nucleotides align to TRBD2. V lost 0 bases and J lost 7; bases outside the gene matches: 13. Germline V gene lookup returns CDR1 SQVTM and CDR2 ANQGSEA. The CDR3 has 17 residues. Here the CDR3 reads CSVEDPLAGAPWNEQFF. CDR3 nucleotides: TGCAGCGTTGAAGATCCACTAGCGGGCGCTCCGTGGAATGAGCAGTTCTTC.

This clonotype was seen once. V usage is TRBV5-1 and J usage is TRBJ2-1, with 8 bases aligning to TRBD2. Germline CDR1 SGHRS, CDR2 YFSETQ. J was trimmed by 4 bases and V by 8 bases; bases with no gene match: 5. The length of the CDR3 is 13 residues. In nucleotides, the CDR3 is TGCGCCAGTAGACTAGCGATGTACAATGAGCAGTTCTTC. This translates into CASRLAMYNEQFF. The full variable domain, completed using reference TRBV5-1 and TRBJ2-1, is KAGVTQTPRYLIKTRGQQVTLSCSPISGHRSVSWYQQTPGQGLQFLFEYFSETQRNKGNFPGRFSGRQFSNSRSEMNVSTLELGDSALYLCASRLAMYNEQFFGPGTRLTVL.

CDR3 nucleotides: TGTGCCAGCAGCGACTTAGCGGGAGAAGAGACCCAGTACTTC. It specifies CASSDLAGEETQYF. This chain links TRBV5-4 with TRBJ2-5; TRBD2 matches 9 bases. Germline V CDR1 and CDR2: SGHNT, YYREEE (reference sequence). V gave up 4 bases and J gave up 3 bases; unmatched junction bases: 4. CDR3 length equals 14 residues.

This clonotype was counted only a few times. J is TRBJ2-7 and V is TRBV2; 7 bases line up with TRBD1. CDR1 is SNHLY, CDR2 FYNNEI, per germline. The CDR3 totals 14 residues. V lost 6 bases to trimming and J lost 0 bases; unmatched junction nucleotides: 5. The CDR3 region is CASRSGQSSYEQYF. In DNA, the CDR3 is TGTGCCAGCAGATCGGGACAGAGCTCCTACGAGCAGTACTTC.

This chain links TRBV7-9 with TRBJ2-1; maybe TRBD1 (5 bases). The CDR3 has 12 amino acids. Germline-derived CDR1 and CDR2 are SEHNR and FQNEAQ (reference sequence). The V end lost 11 bases, the J end lost 4 bases, and 12 bases lay between the germline ends. CDR3 sequence reads: CAGALTYNEQFF. The CDR3 nucleotides are TGTGCCGGGGCCTTGACTTACAATGAGCAGTTCTTC.

V is TRBV7-9 and J is TRBJ1-6; D unresolved. The germline gives CDR1 SEHNR, CDR2 FQNEAQ (reference sequence). This CDR3 region has 14 residues. The V end was cut by 2 bases, the J end by 5 bases, with 7 bases between. The CDR3 region is CASSLLGDNSPLHF. As DNA, the CDR3 is TGTGCCAGCAGCTTACTTGGGGATAATTCACCCCTCCACTTT.

The chain uses TRBV7-6 and TRBJ2-7; 12 bases fit TRBD2. Germline CDR1 is SGHVS and CDR2 is FNYEAQ. After removal of 4 bases from V and 0 bases from J, the junction contained 7 bases not matched to a gene. This CDR3 comprises 17 residues. The CDR3 sequence: CASSSRLAGVSSYEQYF. The CDR3 DNA is TGTGCCAGCAGCTCCCGACTAGCGGGGGTGAGCTCCTACGAGCAGTACTTC.

V and J are TRBV5-1 and TRBJ1-1; D call uncertain. This CDR3 region has 13 residues. Between the trimmed V and J ends, which lost 1 base and 1 base, there was a span of 5 bases. Per the germline V gene, CDR1 is SGHRS and CDR2 is YFSETQ. CDR3 nucleotide sequence: TGCGCCAGCAGCTTGTCGGAGAACACTGAAGCTTTCTTT. It codes for CASSLSENTEAFF.

This clonotype was seen a handful of times. The chain combines TRBV4-1 with TRBJ1-2; tentatively, D is TRBD1 (5 bases). Germline-derived CDR1 and CDR2 are MGHRA and YSYEKL. V was pared by 6 bases and J by 0 bases, with 14 bases between. This CDR3 spans 15 amino acids. CDR3 amino acids: CASRLTENTNYGYTF. CDR3 nucleotide sequence: TGCGCCAGCAGACTGACAGAGAATACTAACTATGGCTACACCTTC.

The chain joins TRBV20-1 to TRBJ2-1, with 8 bases aligning to TRBD2. The CDR3 spans 13 residues. V lost 6 bases and J lost 3; bases outside the gene matches: 4. Germline V gives CDR1 DFQATT, CDR2 SNEGSKA (reference sequence). Here the CDR3 DNA reads TGCAGTGCCGAGACTAGCGACTACAATGAGCAGTTCTTC. This gives the protein CSAETSDYNEQFF.